The T cell receptor beta chain under discussion was sequenced for a study of shared clonotypes between healthy human individuals. General study points: The researchers took only blood, and tissue repertoires probably look different.

Regarding this clone: Its antigen is unknown.

The V gene lost 4 bases and the J gene lost 4 bases, with 16 bases spanning the gap. The CDR3 spans 15 residues. Germline CDR1 PRHDT, CDR2 FYEKMQ (reference sequence). As processed by the authors: Junction-only immunoSEQ sequences carried no quality scores, so filtering differed. Assay used: immunoSEQ multiplex PCR; TCRdb lists only in-frame clones, some missing. Clone size and the V and J calls come from that table; the DNA yielded D and trimming. The sample consists of about 2,200,000 clones, roughly 91% of them appearing once. The naive CD8 subset, CD45RO-negative cells positively selected for CCR7, excluded terminally differentiated effector memory CD45RA+ cells.

The TCR sequence derives from a young man in good health. Some clones in this sample may be carry-over from other donors' samples. The material sequenced was naive CD8+ T cells from PBMCs. The chain uses TRBV13 and TRBJ1-1; TRBD1 might be the D (5 bases). The chain's CDR3 is CASSSTAGAITEAFF. The CDR3 bases are TGTGCCAGCAGCTCCACGGCCGGGGCAATCACTGAAGCTTTCTTT.